Following are 19 T cell receptor beta chains from one sample sequenced in a study of T-cell memory formation after mild COVID-19. MiXCR was run by TCRdb on the 5' RACE reads, yielding one entry per CDR3 protein. The sample lists roughly 310,000 distinct CDR3 sequences; less than 20% were seen once. The material sequenced was PBMCs or a T cell subset sorted from them (not recorded which). Receptors originate from a young man who had mild COVID-19 (a few samples of this study predate the infection). Cell type and time point are not known.

V gene TRBV15 combines with J gene TRBJ1-5; tentative D call: TRBD1 (5 bases). CDR1 is LNHNV, CDR2 YYDKDF, per germline (reference sequence). V was clipped by 0 bases and J by 5 bases, with 8 bases between them. The CDR3 sequence is 14 residues long. CDR3 nucleotide sequence: TGTGCCACCAGCAGAGACCCGGGGCATCAGCCCCAGCATTTT. Translated, it gives CATSRDPGHQPQHF.

This clonotype has just a few counts. The genes are TRBV3-1 and TRBJ2-3; 8 bases fit TRBD1. In germline, CDR1 is LGHDT, CDR2 YNNKEL (reference sequence). V gave up 4 bases and J gave up 2 bases; unmatched junction bases: 5. The CDR3 contains 15 residues. The CDR3 nucleotides read TGTGCCAGCAGCCTAGGGACAGGTGACACAGATACGCAGTATTTT. It encodes CASSLGTGDTDTQYF.

This clonotype was recorded a few times. The rearrangement joins TRBV10-3 to TRBJ1-1, with 10 nucleotides matching TRBD1. This CDR3 has 14 amino acids. Unmatched junction bases numbered 3, after V lost 5 bases and J lost 3 bases. Looked up from germline, CDR1 is ENHRY and CDR2 is SYGVKD. CDR3 residues: CAISRQGADTEAFF. CDR3 nucleotide sequence: TGTGCCATCAGTCGACAGGGGGCGGACACTGAAGCTTTCTTT.

The chain carries TRBV5-1 and TRBJ2-3; D possibly corresponds to TRBD1 (5 bases). Germline-derived CDR1 and CDR2 are SGHRS and YFSETQ. Trimming cost V 4 bases and J 0 bases, with 12 bases left between them. CDR3 length: 15 residues. In nucleotides, the CDR3 is TGCGCCAGCAGCACCGACAGTCCTAGCACAGATACGCAGTATTTT. This codes for CASSTDSPSTDTQYF.

The chain is built from TRBV11-2 and TRBJ2-1; perhaps D is TRBD1 or TRBD2 (6 bases each). Trimming took 1 base from V and 8 from J, leaving 21 bases between them. The germline V gene has CDR1 SGHAT and CDR2 FQNNGV. The CDR3 runs to 17 residues. The CDR3 protein is CASSLAGGRALADEQFF. CDR3 nucleotide sequence: TGTGCCAGCAGCTTAGCCGGGGGCAGGGCATTAGCAGATGAGCAGTTCTTC.

This clonotype appeared a few times. The rearrangement uses TRBV5-4 and TRBJ1-3, with 8 bases aligning to TRBD1. The V segment lost 3 bases and the J segment 1 base; nucleotides outside the gene matches: 6. The length of the CDR3 is 16 residues. Germline CDR1 reads SGHNT; CDR2 reads YYREEE (reference sequence). The CDR3 DNA reads as TGTGCCAGCAGCTACCGGACAGGGTCATCTGGAAACACCATATATTTT. It is translated as CASSYRTGSSGNTIYF.

This clonotype was counted a single time. This sequence joins TRBV27 and TRBJ2-5; D could derive from TRBD1 or TRBD2 (5 bases each). The V and J ends lost 2 bases and 5 bases respectively, with 18 bases between them. The length of the CDR3 is 16 residues. Germline V CDR1 and CDR2: MNHEY, SMNVEV (reference sequence). The CDR3 is CASSLLRPGTKETQYF. The CDR3, as DNA: TGTGCCAGCAGTTTACTGAGGCCAGGGACGAAGGAGACCCAGTACTTC.

The chain couples TRBV4-1 to TRBJ1-2, with D maybe TRBD1 (6 bases). The CDR3 covers 14 residues. V lost 7 bases to trimming and J lost 2 bases, with 14 bases between them. CDR1 is MGHRA, CDR2 YSYEKL, per germline. The CDR3 loop reads CASTGGGQNYGYTF. For the CDR3, the DNA is TGCGCCAGCACGGGCGGGGGCCAGAACTATGGCTACACCTTC.

The V and J genes are TRBV7-9 and TRBJ2-1; 9 bases are a match to TRBD1. Trimming removed 5 bases from V and 6 bases from J; junction bases left unmatched: 5. The CDR3 contains 14 residues. Germline V CDR1 and CDR2: SEHNR, FQNEAQ (reference sequence). The CDR3 protein is CASSPNRGPNEQFF. CDR3 nucleotides: TGTGCCAGCAGCCCAAACAGGGGGCCCAATGAGCAGTTCTTC.

The chain couples TRBV28 to TRBJ1-1, with no clear D. Germline CDR1 reads MDHEN; CDR2 reads SYDVKM. The CDR3 is 14 amino acids. Trimming removed 9 bases at V and 2 bases at J, with 16 bases between. The CDR3 loop is CASQGSYRNTEAFF. The CDR3, as DNA: TGTGCCAGTCAAGGAAGCTATCGCAACACTGAAGCTTTCTTT.

This clonotype was counted between two and nine times. This chain joins TRBV27 and TRBJ2-2, with D possibly being TRBD1 (6 bases). CDR3 size: 15 residues. The ends were cut back, 6 bases at V and 5 bases at J, with 16 bases in the middle. Germline values: CDR1 MNHEY, CDR2 SMNVEV (reference sequence). The CDR3 coding sequence is TGTGCCAGCAGCCCCACCAGGGGTCGAACCGGGGAGCTGTTTTTT. This gives the protein CASSPTRGRTGELFF.

This clonotype was detected only a few times. V is TRBV18 and J is TRBJ2-1, with TRBD2 identical over 7 bases. Germline-derived CDR1 and CDR2 are KGHSH and LQKENI. This CDR3 is 14 amino acids long. Unmatched junction bases numbered 4, after V lost 3 bases and J lost 5 bases. CDR3 amino acids: CASSPRAGDNEQFF. The CDR3, as DNA: TGTGCCAGCTCACCCAGGGCGGGGGACAATGAGCAGTTCTTC.

This clonotype was detected only a few times. This chain connects TRBV29-1 to TRBJ2-5; the D is unclear. Trimming shortened V by 6 bases and J by 2 bases, and 1 base separated the two germline ends. Germline lookup yields CDR1 SQVTM and CDR2 ANQGSEA. The CDR3 is 9 residues long. The CDR3 sequence: CSVQETQYF. The CDR3, as DNA: TGCAGCGTACAAGAGACCCAGTACTTC. Full variable domain (remainder filled in from reference TRBV29-1 and TRBJ2-5): SAVISQKPSRDICQRGTSLTIQCQVDSQVTMMFWYRQQPGQSLTLIATANQGSEATYESGFVIDKFPISRPNLTFSTLTVSNMSPEDSSIYLCSVQETQYFGPGTRLLVL.

The chain uses TRBV12-3 or TRBV12-4 and TRBJ2-1; 8 nucleotides agree with TRBD2. V lost 5 bases to trimming and J lost 9 bases; unmatched junction nucleotides: 9. The CDR3 has 14 amino acids. The CDR3, as DNA: TGTGCCAGCAGTGGGGGCGGGGGGACTACTGAGCAGTTCTTC. The encoded protein is CASSGGGGTTEQFF.

V usage is TRBV6-6 and J usage is TRBJ1-2; D gene uncertain. Germline assignment: CDR1 MNHNY and CDR2 SVGAGI (reference sequence). The V end was cut by 0 bases, the J end by 5 bases, with 10 bases between. This CDR3 region has 14 residues. The CDR3 coding sequence is TGTGCCAGCAGTTACTCGCCCAGGATATATGGCTACACCTTC. It specifies CASSYSPRIYGYTF.

The rearrangement joins TRBV5-1 to TRBJ2-1; 8 nucleotides agree with TRBD1. The CDR3 covers 15 residues. V trimming: 3 bases; J trimming: 6 bases; junction bases outside the gene matches: 8. Germline V gene data show CDR1 as SGHRS and CDR2 as YFSETQ. The CDR3 loop is CASSSGRGQVNEQFF. CDR3 coding DNA: TGCGCCAGCAGCTCTGGCAGGGGGCAGGTCAATGAGCAGTTCTTC.

The J gene is TRBJ1-2, the V gene TRBV5-1; D possibly corresponds to TRBD1 (5 bases). The V end was cut by 2 bases, the J end by 4 bases, with 9 bases between. Germline CDR1 SGHRS, CDR2 YFSETQ. The CDR3 sequence is 13 residues long. CDR3 region: CASSLQDRYGYTF. CDR3 nucleotides: TGCGCCAGCAGCTTACAGGACCGCTATGGCTACACCTTC.

This clonotype was detected many times. This chain joins TRBV27 and TRBJ1-1; weak D call: TRBD1 (5 bases). CDR3 length equals 13 residues. Trimming took off 8 bases at V and 5 bases at J, with 15 bases between the two ends. Germline V gene lookup returns CDR1 MNHEY and CDR2 SMNVEV (reference sequence). This CDR3 reads CASCTPGGTEAFF. The DNA for the CDR3 is TGTGCCAGCTGCACTCCGGGGGGAACTGAAGCTTTCTTT.

In regard to this clonotype: An end of the junction differs from the germline gene, which may be a read error. V usage is TRBV6-5 and J usage is TRBJ2-3; D possibly matches TRBD1 or TRBD2 (5 bases each). Per germline, CDR1 MNHEY and CDR2 SVGAGI. The CDR3 consists of 13 residues. The CDR3 loop is CVSTAGTSDTQYF. Here the CDR3 DNA reads TGTGTCAGCACAGCCGGGACCTCAGATACGCAGTATTTT.